This T cell receptor (beta chain) was observed in a study of T cell changes during pregnancy in multiple sclerosis. Method: immunoSEQ multiplex PCR; TCRdb's copy keeps in-frame clones and lacks some. The sample consists of about 36,000 clones, more than 70% of them appearing once. Only one count was recorded for this clone. The CDR3 runs 13 residues. The V gene's germline CDR1 is SGHTA and CDR2 FQGTGA. V shed 5 bases and J shed 6 bases, with 13 bases lying between them. This TCR was recovered from a female donor in good health, enrolled as a control in a pregnancy study. The chain has TRBV7-3 and TRBJ1-1, with D perhaps TRBD1 (5 bases). This sample comprised CD4+ T cells from peripheral blood mononuclear cells, obtained after pregnancy. The CDR3: CASSLPGGAEAFF. CDR3 in DNA: TGTGCCAGCAGCCTTCCGGGGGGGGCTGAAGCTTTCTTT.